The clone carrying this T cell receptor beta chain was observed a single time. This entry comes from a study of control samples from healthy donors and cancer patients. The CDR3 length is 16 residues. Trimming at V came to 3 bases and at J to 8 bases, leaving 19 bases not matched to a gene. CDR1 is DFQATT, CDR2 SNEGSKA, per germline (reference sequence). Sequenced by immunoSEQ multiplex PCR; TCRdb stores in-frame clones only, minus some. The sample shows 250,000 to 300,000 clones, roughly 80% of them seen only once. The sequence came from an older woman with lung cancer. This chain uses TRBV20-1 with TRBJ2-7; 7 bases map to TRBD2. The sample consisted of PBMCs. The CDR3 DNA reads as TGCAGTGCTAGTATGCTAGCGGAGTCACAGATTACGAAGCAGTACTTC. Its translation: CSASMLAESQITKQYF.